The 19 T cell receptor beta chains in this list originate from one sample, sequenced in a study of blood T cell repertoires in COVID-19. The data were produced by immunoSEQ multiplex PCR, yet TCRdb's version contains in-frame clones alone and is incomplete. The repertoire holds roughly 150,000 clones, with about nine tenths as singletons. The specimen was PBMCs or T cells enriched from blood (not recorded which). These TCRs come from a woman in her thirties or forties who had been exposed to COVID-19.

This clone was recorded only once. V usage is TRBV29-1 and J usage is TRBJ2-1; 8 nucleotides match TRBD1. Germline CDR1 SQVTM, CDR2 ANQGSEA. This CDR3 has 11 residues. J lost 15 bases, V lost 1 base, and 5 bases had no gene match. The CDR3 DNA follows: TGCAGCGTTGAAGTCCCAGGGGGCGTGTTCTTC. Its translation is CSVEVPGGVFF.

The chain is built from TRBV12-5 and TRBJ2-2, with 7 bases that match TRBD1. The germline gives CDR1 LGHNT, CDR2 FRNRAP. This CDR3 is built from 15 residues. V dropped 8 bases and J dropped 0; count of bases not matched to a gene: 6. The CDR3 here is CASTQGPANTGELFF. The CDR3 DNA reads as TGTGCTAGTACACAGGGGCCCGCGAACACCGGGGAGCTGTTTTTT.

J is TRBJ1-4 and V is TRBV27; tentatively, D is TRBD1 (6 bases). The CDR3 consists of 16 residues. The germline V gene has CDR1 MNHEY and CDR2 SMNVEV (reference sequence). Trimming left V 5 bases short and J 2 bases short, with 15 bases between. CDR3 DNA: TGTGCCAGCAGTCCCCGAGGGGGGGTGACTAATGAAAAACTGTTTTTT. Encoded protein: CASSPRGGVTNEKLFF. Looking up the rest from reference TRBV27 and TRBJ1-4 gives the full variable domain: EAQVTQNPRYLITVTGKKLTVTCSQNMNHEYMSWYRQDPGLGLRQIYYSMNVEVTDKGDVPEGYKVSRKEKRNFPLILESPSPNQTSLYFCASSPRGGVTNEKLFFGSGTQLSVL.

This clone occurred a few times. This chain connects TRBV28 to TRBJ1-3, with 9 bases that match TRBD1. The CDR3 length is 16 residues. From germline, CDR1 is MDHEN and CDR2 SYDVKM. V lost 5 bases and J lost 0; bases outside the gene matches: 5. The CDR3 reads CASSRTGVRSGNTIYF. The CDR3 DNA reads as TGTGCCAGCAGTCGGACAGGGGTGCGCTCTGGAAACACCATATATTTT.

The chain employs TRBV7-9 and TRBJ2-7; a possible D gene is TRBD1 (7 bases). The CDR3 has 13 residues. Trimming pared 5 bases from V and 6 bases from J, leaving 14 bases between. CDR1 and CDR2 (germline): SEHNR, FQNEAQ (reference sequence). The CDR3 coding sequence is TGTGCCAGCAGCGCGGGACAGTCTAGCGAGCAGTACTTC. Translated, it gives CASSAGQSSEQYF.

The CDR3 sequence: CASSVSGRGSYEQYF. The CDR3 DNA reads as TGTGCCAGCAGTGTTAGCGGGAGGGGTTCCTACGAGCAGTACTTC. The chain is built from TRBV28 and TRBJ2-7; TRBD2 matches at 11 bases. Trimming took 5 bases from V and 1 from J; bases not matched to a gene: 4. The length of the CDR3 is 15 residues. CDR1 is MDHEN, CDR2 SYDVKM, per germline.

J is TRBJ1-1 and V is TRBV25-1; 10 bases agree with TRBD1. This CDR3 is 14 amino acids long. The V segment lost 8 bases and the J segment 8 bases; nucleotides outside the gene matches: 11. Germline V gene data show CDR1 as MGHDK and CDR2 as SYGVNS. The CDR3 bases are TGTGCCAGCTTAAGACAGGGGGCAGAGGGGGAAGCTTTCTTT. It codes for CASLRQGAEGEAFF.

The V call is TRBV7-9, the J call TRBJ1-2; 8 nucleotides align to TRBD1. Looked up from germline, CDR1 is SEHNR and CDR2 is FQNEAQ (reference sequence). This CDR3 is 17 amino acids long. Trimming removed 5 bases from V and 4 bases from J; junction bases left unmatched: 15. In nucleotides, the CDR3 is TGTGCCAGCAGCCCAGGGGGCGAGCGCTCCTTAGCCTATGGCTACACCTTC. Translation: CASSPGGERSLAYGYTF.

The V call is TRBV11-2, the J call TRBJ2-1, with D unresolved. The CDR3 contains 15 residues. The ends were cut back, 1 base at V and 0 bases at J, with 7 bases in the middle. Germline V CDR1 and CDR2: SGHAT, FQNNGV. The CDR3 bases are TGTGCCAGCAGCTTAGTCTATAGCTCCTACAATGAGCAGTTCTTC. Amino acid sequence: CASSLVYSSYNEQFF.

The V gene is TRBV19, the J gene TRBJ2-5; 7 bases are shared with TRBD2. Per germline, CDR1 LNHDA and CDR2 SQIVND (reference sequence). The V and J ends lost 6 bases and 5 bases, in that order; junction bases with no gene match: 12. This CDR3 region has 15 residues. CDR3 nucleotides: TGTGCCAGTAGACCTGGGTCGGGGACTACGGAGACCCAGTACTTC. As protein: CASRPGSGTTETQYF.

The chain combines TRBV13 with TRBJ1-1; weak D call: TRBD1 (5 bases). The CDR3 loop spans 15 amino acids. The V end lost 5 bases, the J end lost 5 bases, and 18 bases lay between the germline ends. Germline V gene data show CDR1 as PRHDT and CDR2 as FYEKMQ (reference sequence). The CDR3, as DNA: TGTGCCAGCAGCGCGCAGGGTAAAGGGTGGACTGAAGCTTTCTTT. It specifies CASSAQGKGWTEAFF.

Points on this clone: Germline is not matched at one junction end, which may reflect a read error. The DNA for the CDR3 is TGCGCCAGCAGACAAGGACTAGCGCCAGGGGAGCAGTTCTTC. Translation gives CASRQGLAPGEQFF. V is TRBV4-1 and J is TRBJ2-1; 9 bases are a match to TRBD2. In germline, CDR1 is MGHRA, CDR2 YSYEKL. This CDR3 contains 14 residues.

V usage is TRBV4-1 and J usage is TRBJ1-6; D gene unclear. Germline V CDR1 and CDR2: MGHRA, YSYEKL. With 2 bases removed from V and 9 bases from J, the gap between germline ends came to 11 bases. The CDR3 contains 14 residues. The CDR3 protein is CASSQRSLTSPLHF. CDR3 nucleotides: TGCGCCAGCAGCCAACGGTCCCTAACTTCACCCCTCCACTTT.

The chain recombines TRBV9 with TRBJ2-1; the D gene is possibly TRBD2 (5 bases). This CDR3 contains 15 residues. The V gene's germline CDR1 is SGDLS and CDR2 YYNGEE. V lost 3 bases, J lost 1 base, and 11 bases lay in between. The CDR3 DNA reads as TGTGCCAGCAGCGCGGACTTTCCATCCTACAATGAGCAGTTCTTC. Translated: CASSADFPSYNEQFF.

The CDR3 loop is CAIGEGQSEETQYF. DNA of the CDR3: TGTGCCATCGGAGAGGGACAGTCCGAGGAGACCCAGTACTTC. The chain combines TRBV10-3 with TRBJ2-5; 7 bases are a match to TRBD1. This CDR3 region has 14 residues. Germline V lookup: CDR1 ENHRY, CDR2 SYGVKD. The V and J ends lost 8 bases and 5 bases, in that order; junction bases with no gene match: 11.

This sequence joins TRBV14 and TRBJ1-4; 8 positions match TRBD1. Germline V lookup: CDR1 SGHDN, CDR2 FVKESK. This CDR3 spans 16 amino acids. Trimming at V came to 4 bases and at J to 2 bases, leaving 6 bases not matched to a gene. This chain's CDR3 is CASSLPRTGTNEKLFF. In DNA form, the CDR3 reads TGTGCCAGCAGCCTACCCCGGACAGGGACTAATGAAAAACTGTTTTTT.

The CDR3 sequence is CSASKPERFGGHNNYNEQFF. Here the CDR3 DNA reads TGCAGTGCTAGTAAGCCCGAGAGGTTCGGGGGGCATAACAACTACAATGAGCAGTTCTTC. This sequence joins TRBV20-1 and TRBJ2-1, with D maybe TRBD2 (7 bases). The CDR3 has 20 amino acids. V lost 3 bases to trimming and J lost 3 bases, with 30 bases between them. Germline V gene sequence: CDR1 DFQATT, CDR2 SNEGSKA (reference sequence).

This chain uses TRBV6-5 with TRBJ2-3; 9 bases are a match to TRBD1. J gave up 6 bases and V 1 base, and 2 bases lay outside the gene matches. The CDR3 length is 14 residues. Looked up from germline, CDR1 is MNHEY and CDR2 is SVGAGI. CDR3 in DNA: TGTGCCAGCAGTTACTGGACAGGGGCGGATACGCAGTATTTT. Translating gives CASSYWTGADTQYF.

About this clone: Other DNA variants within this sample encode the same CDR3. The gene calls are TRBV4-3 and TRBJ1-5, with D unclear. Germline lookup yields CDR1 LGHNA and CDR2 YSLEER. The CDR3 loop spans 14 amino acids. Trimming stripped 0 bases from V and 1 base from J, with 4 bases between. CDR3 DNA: TGCGCCAGCAGCCAAGATTTAAGCAATCAGCCCCAGCATTTT. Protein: CASSQDLSNQPQHF.